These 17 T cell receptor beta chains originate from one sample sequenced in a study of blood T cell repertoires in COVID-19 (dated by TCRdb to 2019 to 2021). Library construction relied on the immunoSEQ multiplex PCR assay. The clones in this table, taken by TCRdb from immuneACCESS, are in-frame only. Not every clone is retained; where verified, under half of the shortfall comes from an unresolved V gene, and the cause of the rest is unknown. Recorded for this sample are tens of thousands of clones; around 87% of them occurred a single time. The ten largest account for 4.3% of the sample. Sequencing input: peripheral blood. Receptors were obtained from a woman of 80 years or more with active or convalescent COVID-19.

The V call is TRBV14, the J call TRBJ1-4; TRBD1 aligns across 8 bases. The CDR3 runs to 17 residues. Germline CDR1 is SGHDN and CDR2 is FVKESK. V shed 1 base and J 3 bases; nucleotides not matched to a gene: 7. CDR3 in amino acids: CASSQALGQGANEKLFF. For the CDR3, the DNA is TGTGCCAGCAGCCAAGCGCTAGGACAGGGTGCTAATGAAAAACTGTTTTTT.

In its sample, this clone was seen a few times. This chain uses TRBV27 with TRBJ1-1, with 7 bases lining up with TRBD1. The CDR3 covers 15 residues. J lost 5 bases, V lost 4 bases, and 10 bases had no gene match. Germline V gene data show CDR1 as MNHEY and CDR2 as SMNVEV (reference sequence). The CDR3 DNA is TGTGCCAGCAGTTCGTTCCCGACAGGGACTACTGAAGCTTTCTTT. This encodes CASSSFPTGTTEAFF.

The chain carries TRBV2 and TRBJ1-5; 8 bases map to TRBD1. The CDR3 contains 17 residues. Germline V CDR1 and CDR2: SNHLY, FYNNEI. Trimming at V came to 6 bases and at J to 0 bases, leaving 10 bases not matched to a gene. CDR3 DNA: TGTGCCAGCAGGTGGGACAGGAACAGAAATAGCAATCAGCCCCAGCATTTT. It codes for CASRWDRNRNSNQPQHF.

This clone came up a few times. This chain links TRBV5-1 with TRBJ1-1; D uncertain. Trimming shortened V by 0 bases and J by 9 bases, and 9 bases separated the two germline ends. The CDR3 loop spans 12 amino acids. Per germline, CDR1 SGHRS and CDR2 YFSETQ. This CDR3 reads CASSLESGQAFF. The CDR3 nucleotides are TGCGCCAGCAGCTTGGAAAGCGGTCAAGCTTTCTTT.

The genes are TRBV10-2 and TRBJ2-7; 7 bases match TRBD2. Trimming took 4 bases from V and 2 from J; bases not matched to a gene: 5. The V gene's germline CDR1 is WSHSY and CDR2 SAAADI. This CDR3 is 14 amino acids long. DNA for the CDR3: TGCGCCAGCAGTGGTCTAGGGACTACCTACGAGCAGTACTTC. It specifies CASSGLGTTYEQYF.

CDR3 bases: TGTGCCAGCAGCTTACGAGGGAATCTAATAGAGCAGTTCTTC. Protein sequence: CASSLRGNLIEQFF. The chain joins TRBV7-8 to TRBJ2-1, with D possibly matching TRBD2 (5 bases). The CDR3 totals 14 residues. V lost 2 bases to trimming and J lost 10 bases, with 15 bases between them. Germline loops: CDR1 SGHVS, CDR2 FQNEAQ.

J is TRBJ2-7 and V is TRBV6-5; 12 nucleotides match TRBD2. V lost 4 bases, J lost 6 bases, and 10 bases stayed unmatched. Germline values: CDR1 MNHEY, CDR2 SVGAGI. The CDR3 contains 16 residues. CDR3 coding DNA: TGTGCCAGCAGTTGGACTAGCGGGAATGTAATAGGCGAGCAGTACTTC. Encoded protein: CASSWTSGNVIGEQYF.

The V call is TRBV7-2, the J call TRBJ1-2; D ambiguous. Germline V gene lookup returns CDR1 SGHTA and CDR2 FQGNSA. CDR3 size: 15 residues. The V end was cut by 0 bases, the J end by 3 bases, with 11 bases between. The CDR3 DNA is TGTGCCAGCAGCTTAGCGCGCGGAGACTACTATGGCTACACCTTC. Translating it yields CASSLARGDYYGYTF.

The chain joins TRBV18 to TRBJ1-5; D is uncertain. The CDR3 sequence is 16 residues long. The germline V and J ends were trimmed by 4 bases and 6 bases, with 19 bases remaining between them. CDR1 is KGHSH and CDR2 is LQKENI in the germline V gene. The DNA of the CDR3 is TGTGCCAGCTCACGCGTAGCAGAGGGAGGGAGTCAGCCCCAGCATTTT. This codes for CASSRVAEGGSQPQHF. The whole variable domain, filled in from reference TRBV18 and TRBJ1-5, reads NAGVMQNPRHLVRRRGQEARLRCSPMKGHSHVYWYRQLPEEGLKFMVYLQKENIIDESGMPKERFSAEFPKEGPSILRIQQVVRGDSAAYFCASSRVAEGGSQPQHFGDGTRLSIL.

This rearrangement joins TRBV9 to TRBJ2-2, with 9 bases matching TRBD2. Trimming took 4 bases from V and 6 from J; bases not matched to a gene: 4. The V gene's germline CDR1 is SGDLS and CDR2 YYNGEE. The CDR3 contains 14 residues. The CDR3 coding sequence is TGTGCCAGCAGCCCCGTAGCGGGAGCCGGGGAGCTGTTTTTT. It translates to CASSPVAGAGELFF.

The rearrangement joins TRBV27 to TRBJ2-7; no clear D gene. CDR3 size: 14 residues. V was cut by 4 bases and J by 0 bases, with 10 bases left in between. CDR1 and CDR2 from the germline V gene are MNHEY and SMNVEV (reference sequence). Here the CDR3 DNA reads TGTGCCAGCAGTTATTCTGGCAGCTCCTACGAGCAGTACTTC. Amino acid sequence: CASSYSGSSYEQYF.

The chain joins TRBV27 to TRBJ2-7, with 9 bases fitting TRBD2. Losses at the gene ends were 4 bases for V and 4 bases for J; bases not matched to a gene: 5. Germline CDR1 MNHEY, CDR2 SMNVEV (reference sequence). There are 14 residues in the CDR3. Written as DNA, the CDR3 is TGTGCCAGCAGTTATAGCGGGAGAGGTTACGAGCAGTACTTC. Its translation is CASSYSGRGYEQYF.

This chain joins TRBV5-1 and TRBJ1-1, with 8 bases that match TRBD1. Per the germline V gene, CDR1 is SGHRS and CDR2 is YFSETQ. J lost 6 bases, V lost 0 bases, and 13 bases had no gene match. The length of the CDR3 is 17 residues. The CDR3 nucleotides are TGCGCCAGCAGCTTGGCGGCAGGGGGCGTGGGAGGCGCTGAAGCTTTCTTT. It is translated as CASSLAAGGVGGAEAFF.

For the CDR3, the DNA is TGTGCCAGCAGCCCTTGGACAGCGAACACTGAAGCTTTCTTT. Translated, it gives CASSPWTANTEAFF. The chain has TRBV9 and TRBJ1-1; a possible D gene is TRBD1 (6 bases). The CDR3 has 14 residues. Trimming took off 4 bases at V and 1 base at J, with 11 bases between the two ends. Germline values: CDR1 SGDLS, CDR2 YYNGEE.

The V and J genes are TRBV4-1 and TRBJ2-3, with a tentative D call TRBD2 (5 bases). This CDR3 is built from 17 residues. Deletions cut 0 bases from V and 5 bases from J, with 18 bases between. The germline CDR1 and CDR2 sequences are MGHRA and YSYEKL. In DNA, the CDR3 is TGCGCCAGCAGCCAAGACTCGGGAACGCTTATATTAGATACGCAGTATTTT. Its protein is CASSQDSGTLILDTQYF.

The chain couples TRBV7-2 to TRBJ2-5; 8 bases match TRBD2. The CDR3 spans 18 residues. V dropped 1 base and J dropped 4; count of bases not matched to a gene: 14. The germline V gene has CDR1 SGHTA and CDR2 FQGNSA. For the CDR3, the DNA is TGTGCCAGCAGCTTAGGGGCCATTGGTAGCGGGAAACGAGAGACCCAGTACTTC. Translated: CASSLGAIGSGKRETQYF.

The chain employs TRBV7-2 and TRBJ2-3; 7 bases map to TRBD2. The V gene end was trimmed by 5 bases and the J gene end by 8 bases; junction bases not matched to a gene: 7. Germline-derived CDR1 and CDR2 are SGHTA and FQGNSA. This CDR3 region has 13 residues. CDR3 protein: CASSPSGAGTQYF. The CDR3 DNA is TGTGCCAGCAGCCCCAGCGGGGCAGGTACGCAGTATTTT.